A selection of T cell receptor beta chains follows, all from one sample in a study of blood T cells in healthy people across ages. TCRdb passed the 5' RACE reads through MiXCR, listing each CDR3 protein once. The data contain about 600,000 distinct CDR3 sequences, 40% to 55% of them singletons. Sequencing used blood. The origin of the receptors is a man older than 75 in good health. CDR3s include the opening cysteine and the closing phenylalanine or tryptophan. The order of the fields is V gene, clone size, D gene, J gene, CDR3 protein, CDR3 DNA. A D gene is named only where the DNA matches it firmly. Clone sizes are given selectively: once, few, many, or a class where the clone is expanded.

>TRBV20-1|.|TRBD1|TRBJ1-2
CSARDTQGSGYTF
TGCAGTGCTAGAGATACACAGGGGAGTGGCTACACCTTC
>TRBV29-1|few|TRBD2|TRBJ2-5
CSVRTGTGTTAQYF
TGCAGCGTACGAACCGGGACGGGGACTACGGCCCAGTACTTC
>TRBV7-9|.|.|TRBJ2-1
CASSSNGLRSSYNEQFF
TGTGCCAGCAGCTCTAACGGACTTCGGAGCTCCTACAATGAGCAGTTCTTC
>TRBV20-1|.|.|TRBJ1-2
CSAVTNYGYTF
TGCAGTGCCGTAACTAACTATGGCTACACCTTC
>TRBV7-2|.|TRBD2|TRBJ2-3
CASSPSGRRTDTQYF
TGTGCCAGCAGCCCCAGCGGGAGACGCACAGATACGCAGTATTTT
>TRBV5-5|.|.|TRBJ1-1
CASSLRPIEGPTEAFF
TGTGCCAGCAGCTTGAGGCCAATTGAAGGTCCCACTGAAGCTTTCTTT
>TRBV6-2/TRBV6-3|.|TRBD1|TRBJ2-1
CASILRQGRYNEQFF
TGTGCCAGCATCCTAAGACAGGGTCGGTACAATGAGCAGTTCTTC
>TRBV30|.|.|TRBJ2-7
CAWSVGGGYPYEQYF
TGTGCCTGGAGTGTGGGAGGGGGTTATCCCTACGAGCAGTACTTC
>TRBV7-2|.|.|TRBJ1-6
CASSLEGAGNNSPLHF
TGTGCCAGCAGCTTAGAAGGGGCAGGGAATAATTCACCCCTCCACTTT
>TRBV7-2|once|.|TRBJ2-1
CASSDWGGHNEQFF
TGTGCCAGCAGCGACTGGGGAGGACACAATGAGCAGTTCTTC
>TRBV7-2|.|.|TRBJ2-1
CASSGTVDNEQFF
TGTGCCAGCAGCGGGACGGTCGACAATGAGCAGTTCTTC
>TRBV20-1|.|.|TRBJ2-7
CSVRAVDEQYF
TGCAGTGTTAGAGCGGTCGATGAGCAGTACTTC
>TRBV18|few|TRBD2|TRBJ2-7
CASSRTSGRPYEQYF
TGTGCCAGCTCACGGACTAGCGGGCGTCCCTACGAGCAGTACTTC
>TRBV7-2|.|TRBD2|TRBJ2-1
CASSLGLAGGLGGEQFF
TGTGCCAGCAGCTTAGGGCTAGCGGGAGGGCTTGGGGGTGAGCAGTTCTTC
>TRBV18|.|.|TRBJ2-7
CASSPPLRKSYEQYF
TGTGCCAGCTCACCACCGCTACGGAAATCCTACGAGCAGTACTTC
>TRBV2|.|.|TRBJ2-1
CASSVGTDRNEQFF
TGTGCCAGCAGTGTCGGGACGGATCGGAATGAGCAGTTCTTC
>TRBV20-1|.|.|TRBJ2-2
CSAPRGGASTGELFF
TGCAGTGCTCCTCGAGGAGGGGCGAGCACCGGGGAGCTGTTTTTT
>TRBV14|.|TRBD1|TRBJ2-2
CASSLFLQGAGNTGELFF
TGTGCCAGCAGCCTCTTCCTTCAGGGGGCCGGCAACACCGGGGAGCTGTTTTTT
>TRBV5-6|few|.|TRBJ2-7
CASSFSGNEQYF
TGTGCCAGCAGCTTCTCAGGGAACGAGCAGTACTTC
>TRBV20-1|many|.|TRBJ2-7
CSARDSVYEQYF
TGCAGTGCTAGAGACTCCGTCTACGAGCAGTACTTC
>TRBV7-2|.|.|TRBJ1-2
CASSLASGQTDYGYTF
TGTGCCAGCAGCTTAGCTTCCGGACAGACTGACTATGGCTACACCTTC
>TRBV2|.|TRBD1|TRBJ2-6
CASSDGNIQGARSGANVLTF
TGTGCCAGCAGTGATGGTAATATACAGGGGGCGCGCTCTGGGGCCAACGTCCTGACTTTC
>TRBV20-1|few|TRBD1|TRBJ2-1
CSAPTGTGFDEQFF
TGCAGTGCACCAACCGGGACAGGGTTCGATGAGCAGTTCTTC
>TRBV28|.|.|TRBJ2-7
CASSPPTSYEQYF
TGTGCCAGCAGCCCCCCAACTAGCTACGAGCAGTACTTC
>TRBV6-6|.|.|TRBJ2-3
CASRTQGGQYF
TGTGCCAGCAGAACCCAAGGGGGGCAGTATTTT
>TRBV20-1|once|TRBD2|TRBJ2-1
CTASGVDEQFF
TGCACGGCTAGCGGGGTTGATGAGCAGTTCTTC
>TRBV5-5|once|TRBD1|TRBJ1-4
CASSFGDRENEKLFF
TGTGCCAGCAGCTTTGGGGACAGGGAAAATGAAAAACTGTTTTTT
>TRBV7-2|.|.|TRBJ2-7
CASSPGTGGRSYEQYF
TGTGCCAGCAGCCCAGGGACTGGCGGGCGCTCCTACGAGCAGTACTTC
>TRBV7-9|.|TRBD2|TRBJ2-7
CASSLAGTSGFSSYEQYF
TGTGCCAGCAGCTTAGCGGGGACTAGCGGGTTTAGCTCCTACGAGCAGTACTTC
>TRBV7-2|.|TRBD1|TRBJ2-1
CASSHDRGIYNEQFF
TGTGCCAGCAGCCATGACAGGGGTATATACAATGAGCAGTTCTTC
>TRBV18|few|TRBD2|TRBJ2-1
CASSPGLAGVGGEQFF
TGTGCCAGCTCACCGGGGCTAGCGGGAGTAGGAGGTGAGCAGTTCTTC
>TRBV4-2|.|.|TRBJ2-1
CASSRNYGGTRFGEQFF
TGTGCCAGCAGTCGTAACTACGGCGGTACACGATTCGGGGAGCAGTTCTTC
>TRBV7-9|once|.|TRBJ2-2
CASSSVAASGELFF
TGTGCCAGCAGTTCCGTGGCGGCATCCGGGGAGCTGTTTTTT
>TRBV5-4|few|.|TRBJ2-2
CASSLGLVNTGELFF
TGTGCCAGCAGCTTAGGACTCGTGAACACCGGGGAGCTGTTTTTT
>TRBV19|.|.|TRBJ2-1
CATRRALNEQFF
TGTGCCACCAGGCGAGCACTCAATGAGCAGTTCTTC
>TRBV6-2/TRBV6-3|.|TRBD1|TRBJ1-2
CASKTGGRGYTF
TGTGCCAGCAAAACAGGGGGCCGTGGCTACACCTTC
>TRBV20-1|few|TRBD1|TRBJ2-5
CRPGQQETQYF
TGCAGGCCGGGACAGCAAGAGACCCAGTACTTC
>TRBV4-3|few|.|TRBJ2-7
CASSQELSYEQYF
TGCGCCAGCAGCCAAGAGTTGTCCTACGAGCAGTACTTC
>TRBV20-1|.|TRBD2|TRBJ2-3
CSALSGRSTDTQYF
TGCAGTGCCCTTAGCGGGAGGAGCACAGATACGCAGTATTTT
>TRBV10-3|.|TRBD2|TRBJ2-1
CAIRPGLARREQFF
TGTGCCATCAGACCGGGACTAGCGAGACGTGAGCAGTTCTTC
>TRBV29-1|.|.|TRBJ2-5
CSVVGVHSPQETQYF
TGCAGCGTTGTAGGTGTTCACAGTCCCCAAGAGACCCAGTACTTC
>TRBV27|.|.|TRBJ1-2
CASSFLGHGYTF
TGTGCCAGCAGTTTTTTAGGGCATGGCTACACCTTC
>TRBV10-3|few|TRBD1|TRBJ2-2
CAISVTGQKASGELFF
TGTGCCATCAGTGTGACGGGACAGAAGGCGTCCGGGGAGCTGTTTTTT
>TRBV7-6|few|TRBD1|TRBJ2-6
CASSVGQGRFGANVLTF
TGTGCCAGCAGCGTGGGACAGGGTAGATTTGGGGCCAACGTCCTGACTTTC
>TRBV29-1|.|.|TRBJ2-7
CSVAEQGYEQYF
TGCAGCGTTGCCGAGCAGGGCTACGAGCAGTACTTC
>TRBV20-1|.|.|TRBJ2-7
CSARVDGYEQYF
TGCAGTGCTAGAGTCGACGGCTACGAGCAGTACTTC